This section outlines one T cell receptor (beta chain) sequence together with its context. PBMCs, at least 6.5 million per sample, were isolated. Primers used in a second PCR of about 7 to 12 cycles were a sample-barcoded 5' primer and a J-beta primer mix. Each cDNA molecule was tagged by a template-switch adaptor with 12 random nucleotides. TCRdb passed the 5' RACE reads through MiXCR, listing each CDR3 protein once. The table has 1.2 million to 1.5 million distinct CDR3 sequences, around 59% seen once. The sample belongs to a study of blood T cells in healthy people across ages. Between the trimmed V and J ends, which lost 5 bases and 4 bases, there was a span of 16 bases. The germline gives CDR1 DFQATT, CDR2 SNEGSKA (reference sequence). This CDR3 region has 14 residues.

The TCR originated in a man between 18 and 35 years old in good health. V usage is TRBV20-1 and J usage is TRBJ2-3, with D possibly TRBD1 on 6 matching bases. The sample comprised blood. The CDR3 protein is CSADSGGPSDTQYF. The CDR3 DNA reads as TGCAGTGCTGACTCTGGGGGCCCCTCAGATACGCAGTATTTT.